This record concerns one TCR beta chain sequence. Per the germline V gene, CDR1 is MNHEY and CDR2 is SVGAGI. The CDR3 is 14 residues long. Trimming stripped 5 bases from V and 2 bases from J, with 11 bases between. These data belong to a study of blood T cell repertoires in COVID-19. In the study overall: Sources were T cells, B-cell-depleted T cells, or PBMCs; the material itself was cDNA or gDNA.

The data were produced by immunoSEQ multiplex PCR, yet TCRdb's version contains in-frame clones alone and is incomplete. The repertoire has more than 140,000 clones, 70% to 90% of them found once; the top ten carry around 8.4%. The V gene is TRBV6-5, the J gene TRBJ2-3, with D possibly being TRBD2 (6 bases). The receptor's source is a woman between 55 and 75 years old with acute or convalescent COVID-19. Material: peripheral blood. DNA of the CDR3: TGTGCCAGCAGTCGTAGCGGTCTCACAGATACGCAGTATTTT. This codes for CASSRSGLTDTQYF.